This T cell receptor (beta chain) is from a study of shared clonotypes between healthy human individuals. All of the donors resided in Nashville, Tennessee, and each was a Caucasian adult. Memory CD4+ cells were the fraction left after CD45RA+ naive selection. Investigators spread the genomic DNA of each subset evenly over several immunoSEQ plates. TCRdb keeps only in-frame clones here, not all; method: immunoSEQ multiplex PCR. The sample has around 2.3 million clones; approximately 94% are singletons. Germline V gene data show CDR1 as SNHLY and CDR2 as FYNNEI. The CDR3 length is 15 residues. V gave up 5 bases and J gave up 1 base; unmatched junction bases: 5.

The sequencing sample was made of naive CD4+ T cells sorted from blood. The subset was: CD45RA+ positively selected. The genes are TRBV2 and TRBJ1-5; 7 nucleotides line up with TRBD1. The sequence came from a man between 18 and 29 years old in good health. The CDR3 bases are TGTGCCAGCAGTTGGACAGGCGGCAGCAATCAGCCCCAGCATTTT. It is translated as CASSWTGGSNQPQHF.